Below, 29 T cell receptor beta chains from the same sample are listed, as sequenced in a study of T-cell reconstitution after alpha-beta-depleted transplantation in children. During its preparation, the TCRbeta library received unique molecular identifiers. MiXCR, applied by TCRdb to the PCR reads, yields one record per CDR3 protein. This table has 780,000 or so distinct CDR3 sequences, roughly 15% appearing once. The sample in question was PBMCs, mostly from graft donor cells, obtained 360 days after TCRalphabeta/CD19-depleted stem cell transplant. The receptors were sampled from a male patient aged 10 to 17 who had a stem cell transplant for acute lymphoblastic leukemia, so the T cells may come from the graft donor.

This rearrangement joins TRBV11-2 to TRBJ2-7; TRBD2 matches 15 bases. The length of the CDR3 is 18 residues. Unmatched junction bases numbered 10, after V lost 2 bases and J lost 5 bases. CDR1 is SGHAT and CDR2 is FQNNGV in the germline V gene. The CDR3 DNA reads TGTGCCAGCAGCTTATGGACTAGCGGGAGGGCCGGAACAGACGAGCAGTACTTC. Its translation is CASSLWTSGRAGTDEQYF.

This clonotype was observed many times. This chain uses TRBV29-1 with TRBJ2-2; 8 nucleotides agree with TRBD2. This CDR3 region has 15 residues. The V gene end was trimmed by 3 bases and the J gene end by 0 bases; junction bases not matched to a gene: 3. Germline V gene data show CDR1 as SQVTM and CDR2 as ANQGSEA. The CDR3 bases are TGCAGCGTTGAGCGGGAGGACTCGAACACCGGGGAGCTGTTTTTT. Its protein product is CSVEREDSNTGELFF.

This clonotype was detected many times. This sequence joins TRBV3-1 and TRBJ2-5, with 9 positions matching TRBD2. Unmatched junction bases numbered 5, after V lost 4 bases and J lost 5 bases. This CDR3 is 14 amino acids long. From germline, CDR1 is LGHDT and CDR2 YNNKEL (reference sequence). This CDR3 reads CASSPVAGVETQYF. CDR3 DNA sequence: TGTGCCAGCAGCCCCGTAGCGGGAGTGGAGACCCAGTACTTC.

This clonotype was picked up a small number of times. The genes are TRBV5-6 and TRBJ2-7, with 7 bases identical to TRBD1. Germline CDR1 reads SGHDT; CDR2 reads YYEEEE. Trimming at V came to 4 bases and at J to 3 bases, leaving 10 bases not matched to a gene. The CDR3 runs to 15 residues. The CDR3 nucleotides are TGTGCCAGCAGCGCAAGGGGGCGACGGTTCTACGAGCAGTACTTC. Translation: CASSARGRRFYEQYF.

The DNA of the CDR3 is TGCAGCGTTGGTAACGGACTAGCCGTTTTCGAGACCCAGTACTTC. Protein sequence: CSVGNGLAVFETQYF. The rearrangement joins TRBV29-1 to TRBJ2-5; 8 bases line up with TRBD2. CDR3 length equals 15 residues. V lost 4 bases and J lost 5; bases outside the gene matches: 12. CDR1 SQVTM and CDR2 ANQGSEA come from the germline V gene.

The sample holds a few counts of this clonotype. This chain connects TRBV11-2 to TRBJ2-7; possibly TRBD1 or TRBD2 for D (5 bases each). Looked up from germline, CDR1 is SGHAT and CDR2 is FQNNGV. The CDR3 totals 16 residues. V was cut by 2 bases and J by 2 bases, with 16 bases left in between. The CDR3 protein is CASSLRRDRETYEQYF. In DNA form, the CDR3 reads TGTGCCAGCAGCTTAAGACGGGACCGAGAAACCTACGAGCAGTACTTC.

The rearrangement links TRBV2 to TRBJ2-1, with TRBD2 identical over 11 bases. This CDR3 comprises 17 residues. Trimming cost V 6 bases and J 0 bases; bases outside gene matches: 7. CDR1 SNHLY and CDR2 FYNNEI come from the germline V gene. DNA for the CDR3: TGTGCCAGCAGCGACCGTAGCGGGAGGGCCTCCTACAATGAGCAGTTCTTC. Translated, it gives CASSDRSGRASYNEQFF.

The CDR3: CASSQVRGDSYQPQHF. CDR3 in DNA: TGCGCCAGCAGCCAAGTCAGGGGGGACAGCTATCAGCCCCAGCATTTT. The rearrangement uses TRBV4-1 and TRBJ1-5; TRBD1 matches at 7 bases. This CDR3 comprises 16 residues. Trimming at V came to 1 base and at J to 5 bases, leaving 8 bases not matched to a gene. Germline V lookup: CDR1 MGHRA, CDR2 YSYEKL.

The rearrangement links TRBV24-1 to TRBJ1-5; D is unresolved. The CDR3 covers 14 residues. Trimming removed 5 bases at V and 0 bases at J, with 7 bases between. From germline, CDR1 is KGHDR and CDR2 SFDVKD. CDR3 residues: CATSAGYSNQPQHF. The CDR3, as DNA: TGTGCCACCAGTGCCGGATATAGCAATCAGCCCCAGCATTTT.

V usage is TRBV6-2 or TRBV6-3 and J usage is TRBJ2-3; TRBD2 matches 10 bases. CDR3 length: 20 residues. The germline V gene has CDR1 MNHEY and CDR2 SVGEGT. With 2 bases clipped from V and 7 bases from J, the junction kept 21 bases outside the gene matches. This CDR3 is CASSYPGLAADTGSVHTQYF. In nucleotides, the CDR3 is TGTGCCAGCAGTTACCCCGGACTAGCGGCAGATACGGGATCGGTGCATACGCAGTATTTT.

The chain couples TRBV20-1 to TRBJ1-5; D might be TRBD1 (5 bases). The CDR3 is 13 residues long. V shed 3 bases and J shed 4 bases, with 10 bases lying between them. Germline CDR1 reads DFQATT; CDR2 reads SNEGSKA (reference sequence). The CDR3 here is CSASVGVNQPQHF. DNA of the CDR3: TGCAGTGCTAGTGTGGGGGTTAATCAGCCCCAGCATTTT.

The chain carries TRBV4-1 and TRBJ1-1; 7 bases line up with TRBD1. J lost 6 bases, V lost 6 bases, and 10 bases had no gene match. This CDR3 contains 14 residues. The germline V gene encodes CDR1 MGHRA and CDR2 YSYEKL. CDR3: CASRRATGQSEAFF. The CDR3 nucleotides are TGCGCCAGCAGACGGGCCACGGGACAGTCTGAAGCTTTCTTT.

This clonotype was observed a few times. This chain connects TRBV12-3 or TRBV12-4 to TRBJ2-7, with D perhaps matching TRBD1 (6 bases). There are 14 residues in the CDR3. The V and J ends lost 6 bases and 1 base respectively, with 13 bases between them. The chain's CDR3 is CASRSGHPSYEQYF. CDR3 DNA: TGTGCCAGCAGATCGGGACACCCATCCTACGAGCAGTACTTC.

This clonotype was seen a handful of times. The V call is TRBV29-1, the J call TRBJ2-2; D is ambiguous. V dropped 1 base and J dropped 4 bases, with 10 bases sitting between them. Germline V lookup: CDR1 SQVTM, CDR2 ANQGSEA. This CDR3 is built from 14 residues. The CDR3 sequence is CSVEVNRPTGELFF. CDR3 bases: TGCAGCGTTGAAGTTAACAGACCCACCGGGGAGCTGTTTTTT.

This clonotype was counted between two and nine times. V usage is TRBV7-3 and J usage is TRBJ2-1; 12 bases map to TRBD2. The germline V gene encodes CDR1 SGHTA and CDR2 FQGTGA. Trimming took 3 bases from V and 11 from J; bases not matched to a gene: 5. The CDR3 totals 14 residues. CDR3 coding DNA: TGTGCCAGCAGCTTTCTAGCGGGAGGGTCCCAGCAGTTCTTC. Protein: CASSFLAGGSQQFF.

This clonotype was counted only a few times. The chain joins TRBV7-7 to TRBJ2-1; 16 bases match TRBD2. From germline, CDR1 is SSHAT and CDR2 FNYEAQ (reference sequence). This CDR3 comprises 16 residues. After removal of 3 bases from V and 8 bases from J, the junction contained 4 bases not matched to a gene. As DNA, the CDR3 is TGTGCCAGCAGCTTGGGACTAGCGGGAGGGCAAGATGAGCAGTTCTTC. It yields the protein CASSLGLAGGQDEQFF.

A remark on this clonotype: A read error is possible here, since a much larger clone lies one base away. The rearrangement links TRBV29-1 to TRBJ1-6, with 9 bases that match TRBD1. The CDR3 contains 15 residues. Germline V gene lookup returns CDR1 SQVTM and CDR2 ANQGSEA. In DNA form, the CDR3 reads TGCAGCGCCCGTACAGGGGGCGACTATAGTTCACCCCTCCACTTT. Protein product: CSARTGGDYSSPLHF.

V is TRBV7-8 and J is TRBJ2-5, with 11 bases that match TRBD1. The CDR3 runs 20 residues. V shed 0 bases, J shed 6 bases, and the junction held 18 bases outside the gene matches. The germline gives CDR1 SGHVS, CDR2 FQNEAQ. The CDR3 loop is CASSLATTQKRTGGAKTQYF. DNA for the CDR3: TGTGCCAGCAGCTTAGCGACTACCCAGAAAAGGACAGGGGGCGCAAAGACCCAGTACTTC.

This clonotype was counted between two and nine times. The CDR3 loop reads CASGLVPNNEQFF. The CDR3 DNA reads TGTGCTAGTGGTTTGGTACCTAACAATGAGCAGTTCTTC. V usage is TRBV12-5 and J usage is TRBJ2-1; D call uncertain. The germline V gene encodes CDR1 LGHNT and CDR2 FRNRAP. This CDR3 is built from 13 residues. V was pared by 0 bases and J by 5 bases, with 5 bases between.

This chain links TRBV20-1 with TRBJ2-6; D is possibly TRBD1 (5 bases). The CDR3 spans 13 residues. CDR1 DFQATT and CDR2 SNEGSKA come from the germline V gene (reference sequence). Trimming pared 8 bases from V and 4 bases from J, leaving 12 bases between. The CDR3 region is CSTPGAGANVLTF. CDR3 in DNA: TGCAGTACGCCTGGGGCCGGGGCCAACGTCCTGACTTTC.

This clonotype was observed a handful of times. V and J are TRBV5-1 and TRBJ2-7, with TRBD2 matching 9 bases. The CDR3 length is 16 residues. J lost 3 bases, V lost 0 bases, and 7 bases had no gene match. The germline V gene encodes CDR1 SGHRS and CDR2 YFSETQ. The CDR3 region is CASSLAISGGSYEQYF. The CDR3, as DNA: TGCGCCAGCAGCTTGGCCATTAGCGGGGGAAGCTACGAGCAGTACTTC.

Only a few counts were recorded for this clonotype. CDR3 in amino acids: CSVSPADVHSGNTIYF. The CDR3 DNA reads TGCAGCGTTTCCCCCGCGGACGTCCACTCTGGAAACACCATATATTTT. V is TRBV29-1 and J is TRBJ1-3; no clear D. CDR1 and CDR2 from the germline V gene are SQVTM and ANQGSEA. The CDR3 has 16 residues. The V gene lost 5 bases and the J gene lost 0 bases, with 17 bases spanning the gap.

The sample holds a few counts of this clonotype. The gene calls are TRBV27 and TRBJ1-5; TRBD1 agrees at 10 bases. The CDR3 is 19 residues long. CDR1 is MNHEY, CDR2 SMNVEV, per germline (reference sequence). V was clipped by 5 bases and J by 6 bases; unmatched bases: 19. The CDR3 loop reads CASSPVFNGGQGVTQPQHF. The CDR3 nucleotides read TGTGCCAGCAGTCCGGTATTTAATGGAGGACAGGGGGTGACTCAGCCCCAGCATTTT.

The V gene is TRBV5-1, the J gene TRBJ2-7; no firm D call. Germline assignment: CDR1 SGHRS and CDR2 YFSETQ. The germline V and J ends were trimmed by 4 bases and 4 bases, with 6 bases remaining between them. This CDR3 has 11 amino acids. CDR3 nucleotide sequence: TGCGCCAGCAGCCACCATTACGAGCAGTACTTC. Its protein product is CASSHHYEQYF.

This sequence joins TRBV5-1 and TRBJ2-5, with D perhaps matching TRBD1 or TRBD2 (6 bases each). This CDR3 has 14 amino acids. V lost 2 bases, J lost 4 bases, and 12 bases lay in between. Germline V lookup: CDR1 SGHRS, CDR2 YFSETQ. The chain's CDR3 is CASSFPGAAETQYF. The CDR3 DNA sequence: TGCGCCAGCAGCTTTCCGGGGGCGGCAGAGACCCAGTACTTC.

The V call is TRBV25-1, the J call TRBJ2-6; 10 bases map to TRBD1. CDR1 and CDR2 from the germline V gene are MGHDK and SYGVNS. The V gene end was trimmed by 4 bases and the J gene end by 4 bases; junction bases not matched to a gene: 7. The CDR3 is 17 residues long. This chain's CDR3 is CASSGRQGARGANVLTF. The CDR3 nucleotides are TGTGCCAGCAGTGGACGACAGGGGGCGCGGGGGGCCAACGTCCTGACTTTC.

This clonotype was detected a few times. The V and J genes are TRBV4-2 and TRBJ2-2, with 11 bases that match TRBD2. With 8 bases clipped from V and 6 bases from J, the junction kept 29 bases outside the gene matches. In germline, CDR1 is LGHNA, CDR2 YNFKEQ. The CDR3 extends over 22 amino acids. The CDR3 DNA reads TGTGCCAGCCGCCCTCGAATCGCGCAGAAACGGGTACTAGCGGGAGACCCCGGGGAGCTGTTTTTT. Translated, it gives CASRPRIAQKRVLAGDPGELFF.

This clonotype was seen at least ten times. The J gene is TRBJ2-1, the V gene TRBV27; D uncertain. V dropped 3 bases and J dropped 8 bases, with 11 bases sitting between them. The germline V gene has CDR1 MNHEY and CDR2 SMNVEV (reference sequence). The CDR3 extends over 13 amino acids. CDR3 DNA sequence: TGTGCCAGCAGTTTTGTAGCTTTTGATGAGCAGTTCTTC. Amino acid sequence: CASSFVAFDEQFF.

The V and J genes are TRBV12-3 or TRBV12-4 and TRBJ1-3, with a weak D call TRBD1 (5 bases). This CDR3 contains 15 residues. Trimming took 6 bases from V and 0 from J, leaving 12 bases between them. This chain's CDR3 is CASRYQGSSGNTIYF. The CDR3 DNA sequence: TGTGCCAGCAGGTATCAGGGCTCCTCTGGAAACACCATATATTTT.